Following are 14 T cell receptor beta chains from one sample sequenced in a study of blood T cell dynamics during melanoma immunotherapy. The sample's time point: week 3, after first cycle of checkpoint inhibitor. The assay was immunoSEQ multiplex PCR, and TCRdb's table has in-frame clones only and misses some. The profile shows 9,500 to 15,000 clones, 88% of them singletons. The sample here was blood, taken from a patient treated with checkpoint blockade. The receptors stem from a human donor with melanoma.

This sequence joins TRBV7-8 and TRBJ2-1; the match to TRBD1 covers 11 bases. The J segment lost 7 bases and the V segment lost 0 bases, leaving 5 bases of the junction unmatched. Germline CDR1 SGHVS, CDR2 FQNEAQ. The CDR3 has 16 residues. The CDR3: CASSLAEDRGHNEQFF. The DNA for the CDR3 is TGTGCCAGCAGCTTAGCGGAGGACAGGGGGCATAATGAGCAGTTCTTC. The complete variable domain, with remaining parts taken from reference TRBV7-8 and TRBJ2-1, reads GAGVSQSPRYKVAKRGQDVALRCDPISGHVSLFWYQQALGQGPEFLTYFQNEAQLDKSGLPSDRFFAERPEGSVSTLKIQRTQQEDSAVYLCASSLAEDRGHNEQFFGPGTRLTVL.

This chain uses TRBV4-1 with TRBJ1-1, with D possibly TRBD1 on 6 matching bases. This CDR3 spans 16 amino acids. V was cut by 5 bases and J by 1 base, with 17 bases left in between. Germline V gene data show CDR1 as MGHRA and CDR2 as YSYEKL. The CDR3 here is CASSLERGIRNTEAFF. CDR3 coding DNA: TGCGCCAGCAGCTTGGAGAGGGGGATTAGGAACACTGAAGCTTTCTTT.

The V gene is TRBV11-2, the J gene TRBJ1-5, with D unresolved. This CDR3 region has 13 residues. The V and J ends lost 2 bases and 1 base respectively, with 3 bases between them. Germline CDR1 reads SGHAT; CDR2 reads FQNNGV. This CDR3 is CASSLRSNQPQHF. DNA for the CDR3: TGTGCCAGCAGCTTACGCAGCAATCAGCCCCAGCATTTT.

The chain combines TRBV7-2 with TRBJ2-1, with TRBD2 matching 9 bases. V shed 5 bases and J 5 bases; nucleotides not matched to a gene: 16. The length of the CDR3 is 18 residues. Looked up from germline, CDR1 is SGHTA and CDR2 is FQGNSA. CDR3 bases: TGTGCCAGCAGCCTATCCCGAATCGGGGCTAGCGGGGACAATGAGCAGTTCTTC. Translation gives CASSLSRIGASGDNEQFF.

This chain uses TRBV15 with TRBJ2-1; D gene unclear. V lost 1 base and J 5 bases, leaving 6 bases between the germline ends. The CDR3 totals 13 residues. Germline CDR1 and CDR2: LNHNV and YYDKDF (reference sequence). The CDR3, as DNA: TGTGCCACCAGCAGAGCCAGTCACAATGAGCAGTTCTTC. The encoded protein is CATSRASHNEQFF.

V usage is TRBV7-9 and J usage is TRBJ1-1; no reliable D call. Germline V gene lookup returns CDR1 SEHNR and CDR2 FQNEAQ (reference sequence). The CDR3 consists of 16 residues. V lost 6 bases to trimming and J lost 2 bases, with 19 bases between them. CDR3 in DNA: TGTGCCAGCAGACCCCCAGGAGGGTACACAAACACTGAAGCTTTCTTT. Translation: CASRPPGGYTNTEAFF. Full variable domain (outside the CDR3, taken from reference TRBV7-9 and TRBJ1-1): DTGVSQNPRHKITKRGQNVTFRCDPISEHNRLYWYRQTLGQGPEFLTYFQNEAQLEKSRLLSDRFSAERPKGSFSTLEIQRTEQGDSAMYLCASRPPGGYTNTEAFFGQGTRLTVV.

This chain connects TRBV19 to TRBJ1-2; D remains ambiguous. Germline loops: CDR1 LNHDA, CDR2 SQIVND (reference sequence). This CDR3 has 13 residues. V was trimmed by 1 base and J by 5 bases, leaving 8 bases between them. CDR3 sequence: CASSIGGQYGYTF. The CDR3 region has the DNA TGTGCCAGTAGTATAGGAGGGCAGTATGGCTACACCTTC.

This clone has only one observation. This chain uses TRBV15 with TRBJ2-5, with D possibly matching TRBD2 (5 bases). Trimming left V 0 bases short and J 0 bases short, with 14 bases between. Germline-derived CDR1 and CDR2 are LNHNV and YYDKDF (reference sequence). This CDR3 contains 17 residues. Here the CDR3 reads CATSRDRSGKYQETQYF. The CDR3 region has the DNA TGTGCCACCAGCAGAGATAGGAGCGGCAAGTACCAAGAGACCCAGTACTTC.

The rearrangement uses TRBV5-6 and TRBJ2-3, with 14 positions matching TRBD2. The CDR3 runs 16 residues. Germline lookup yields CDR1 SGHDT and CDR2 YYEEEE. The J segment lost 4 bases and the V segment lost 2 bases, leaving 3 bases of the junction unmatched. The CDR3 DNA sequence: TGTGCCAGCAGCTTCACGGGACTAGCGGGAGCAGATACGCAGTATTTT. It encodes CASSFTGLAGADTQYF.

The chain combines TRBV27 with TRBJ2-1; 8 bases fit TRBD1. The CDR3 sequence is 15 residues long. The V and J ends lost 3 bases and 8 bases, in that order; junction bases with no gene match: 9. Germline V gene sequence: CDR1 MNHEY, CDR2 SMNVEV (reference sequence). CDR3 loop: CASSLVTETGDEQFF. The CDR3 coding sequence is TGTGCCAGCAGTTTGGTTACAGAGACAGGGGATGAGCAGTTCTTC.

This clone has a handful of counts. V is TRBV19 and J is TRBJ1-1; D perhaps matches TRBD1 (6 bases). This CDR3 has 13 amino acids. Germline CDR1 LNHDA, CDR2 SQIVND (reference sequence). V was clipped by 6 bases and J by 0 bases, with 8 bases between them. The CDR3 DNA reads as TGTGCCAGTAGCGGACAGATGAACACTGAAGCTTTCTTT. Translation gives CASSGQMNTEAFF.

Written as DNA, the CDR3 is TGTGCCAGCAGCGATCAGGGCTACGAGCAGTACTTC. Translating gives CASSDQGYEQYF. The rearrangement links TRBV7-9 to TRBJ2-7; maybe TRBD1 (5 bases). V was clipped by 5 bases and J by 3 bases, with 8 bases between them. CDR1 and CDR2 from the germline V gene are SEHNR and FQNEAQ (reference sequence). This CDR3 has 12 residues.

This clone was detected only a few times. The chain has TRBV6-6 and TRBJ2-3; the D gene is possibly TRBD1 (5 bases). V shed 5 bases and J shed 7 bases, with 13 bases lying between them. The CDR3 runs to 13 residues. CDR1 is MNHNY and CDR2 is SVGAGI in the germline V gene (reference sequence). CDR3 nucleotide sequence: TGTGCCAGCAGTAGAGAACAGGCAAATACGCAGTATTTT. Encoded protein: CASSREQANTQYF.

The V gene is TRBV6-4, the J gene TRBJ2-7; the match to TRBD1 covers 8 bases. The CDR3 totals 16 residues. Trimming at V came to 1 base and at J to 5 bases, leaving 10 bases not matched to a gene. Germline V lookup: CDR1 MRHNA, CDR2 SNTAGT. This CDR3 reads CASSDWGRTGFHEQYF. Here the CDR3 DNA reads TGTGCCAGCAGTGACTGGGGAAGGACAGGGTTCCACGAGCAGTACTTC.